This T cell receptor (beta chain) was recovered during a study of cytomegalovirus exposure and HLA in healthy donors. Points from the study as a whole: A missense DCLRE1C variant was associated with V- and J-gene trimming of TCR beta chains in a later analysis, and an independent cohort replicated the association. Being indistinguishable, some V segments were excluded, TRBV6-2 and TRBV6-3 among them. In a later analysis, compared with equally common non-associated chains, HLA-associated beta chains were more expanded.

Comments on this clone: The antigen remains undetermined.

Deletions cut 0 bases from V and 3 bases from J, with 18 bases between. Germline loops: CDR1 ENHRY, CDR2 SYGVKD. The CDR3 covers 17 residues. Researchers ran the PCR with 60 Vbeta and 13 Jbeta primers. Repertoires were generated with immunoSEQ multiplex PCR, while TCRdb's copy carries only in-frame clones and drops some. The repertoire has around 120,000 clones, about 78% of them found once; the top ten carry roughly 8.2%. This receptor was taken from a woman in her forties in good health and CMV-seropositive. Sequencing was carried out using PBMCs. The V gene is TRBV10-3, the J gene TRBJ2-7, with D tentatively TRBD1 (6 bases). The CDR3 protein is CAISESSGVRGNYEQYF. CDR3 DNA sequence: TGTGCCATCAGTGAGTCATCCGGGGTCAGGGGTAACTACGAGCAGTACTTC.